Included here is one T cell receptor beta chain sequence, with context. Primers used in a second PCR of about 7 to 12 cycles were a sample-barcoded 5' primer and a J-beta primer mix. Each CDR3 protein gets one entry after TCRdb re-called the 5' RACE reads with MiXCR. The repertoire holds roughly 730,000 distinct CDR3 sequences, with about 61% as singletons. The data were taken from a study of blood T cells in healthy people across ages. V lost 1 base to trimming and J lost 7 bases, with 16 bases between them. This CDR3 is 15 amino acids long. The germline V gene encodes CDR1 LGHNA and CDR2 YNFKEQ. This receptor was obtained from a man aged 35 to 55 in good health. Sequenced sample: blood. The chain links TRBV4-2 to TRBJ1-2, with D hard to call. CDR3 in DNA: TGTGCCAGCAGCCAAGGGGTCAACGACTACGGTGGCTACACCTTC. Its protein product is CASSQGVNDYGGYTF.